At least ten counts were recorded for the clone carrying this TCR beta chain. Its antigen is not known. This entry comes from a study of human T cells and chemical hapten exposure. Across the study: It was small differences in pooled library volume that mainly caused per-sample TCR yields to vary.

The starting material, unfractionated whole blood, was used for total RNA extraction. Each cDNA molecule in the library carried unique molecular identifiers. As handled by the study authors: A per-sample median of around 100,000 TCRs was observed, with a range of roughly 23,224 to 750,000. Using its own MiXCR run on the reads, TCRdb lists one record per CDR3 protein. The V and J calls were determined by TCRdb, not by the authors. Among fewer than 150,000 distinct CDR3 sequences, less than 10% were seen once, and the ten largest hold roughly 1.5%. Study-wide points: With DPC sensitization, TCRs exceeding 1 in 1000 frequency showed no change.

There are 15 residues in the CDR3. Looked up from germline, CDR1 is DFQATT and CDR2 is SNEGSKA (reference sequence). V lost 2 bases and J lost 0; bases outside the gene matches: 6. Material for sequencing was whole blood. The sequence derives from a human donor in good health. Some clones in this sample may be carry-over from other donors' samples. The chain recombines TRBV20-1 with TRBJ1-1; 7 nucleotides align to TRBD1. CDR3 amino acids: CSARSTGRLNTEAFF. The CDR3 DNA sequence: TGCAGTGCTAGATCGACAGGGAGGCTGAACACTGAAGCTTTCTTT.